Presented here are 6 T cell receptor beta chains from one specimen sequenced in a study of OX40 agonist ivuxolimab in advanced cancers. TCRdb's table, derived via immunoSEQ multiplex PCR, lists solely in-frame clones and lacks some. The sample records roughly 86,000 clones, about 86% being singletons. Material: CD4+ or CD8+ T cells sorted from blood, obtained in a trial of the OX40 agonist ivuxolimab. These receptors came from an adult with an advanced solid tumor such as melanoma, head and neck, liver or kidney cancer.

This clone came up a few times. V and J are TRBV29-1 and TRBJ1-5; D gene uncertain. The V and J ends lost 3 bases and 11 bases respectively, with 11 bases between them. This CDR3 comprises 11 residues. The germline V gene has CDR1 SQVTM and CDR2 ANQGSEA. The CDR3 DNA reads TGCAGCGTTGATATGCTGGGGACCCAGCATTTT. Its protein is CSVDMLGTQHF. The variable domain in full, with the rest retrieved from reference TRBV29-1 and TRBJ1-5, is SAVISQKPSRDICQRGTSLTIQCQVDSQVTMMFWYRQQPGQSLTLIATANQGSEATYESGFVIDKFPISRPNLTFSTLTVSNMSPEDSSIYLCSVDMLGTQHFGDGTRLSIL.

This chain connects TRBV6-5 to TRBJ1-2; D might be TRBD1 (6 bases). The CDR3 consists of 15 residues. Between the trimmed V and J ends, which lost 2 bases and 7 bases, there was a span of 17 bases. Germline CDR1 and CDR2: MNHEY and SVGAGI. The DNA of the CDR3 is TGTGCCAGCAGTTACGGGGACATTGTGGCAGGTGGCTACACCTTC. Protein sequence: CASSYGDIVAGGYTF.

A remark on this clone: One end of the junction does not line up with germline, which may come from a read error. CDR3 region: CASSSLNKASEKLFF. DNA of the CDR3: TGTGCCAGCAGCTCGCTAAATAAAGCGAGTGAAAAACTGTTTTTT. V usage is TRBV5-3 and J usage is TRBJ1-4; D not certain. TRBV5-3 is designated an ORF whose function remains uncertain. This CDR3 region has 15 residues.

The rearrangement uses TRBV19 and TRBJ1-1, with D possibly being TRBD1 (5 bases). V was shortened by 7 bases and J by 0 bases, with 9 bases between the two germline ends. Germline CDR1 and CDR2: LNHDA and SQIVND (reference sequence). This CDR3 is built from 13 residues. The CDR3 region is CASKGRLNTEAFF. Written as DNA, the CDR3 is TGTGCCAGTAAGGGACGGTTGAACACTGAAGCTTTCTTT. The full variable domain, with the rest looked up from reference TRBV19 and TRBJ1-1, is DGGITQSPKYLFRKEGQNVTLSCEQNLNHDAMYWYRQDPGQGLRLIYYSQIVNDFQKGDIAEGYSVSREKKESFPLTVTSAQKNPTAFYLCASKGRLNTEAFFGQGTRLTVV.

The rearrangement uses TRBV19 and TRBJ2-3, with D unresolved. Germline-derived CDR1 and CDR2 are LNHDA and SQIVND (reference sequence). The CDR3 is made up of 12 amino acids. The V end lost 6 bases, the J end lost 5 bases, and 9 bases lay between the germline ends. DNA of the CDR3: TGTGCCAGTAGCCTCCTCCAAGATACGCAGTATTTT. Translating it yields CASSLLQDTQYF.

The CDR3 reads CASSLSGGSYNEQFF. The CDR3 nucleotides are TGTGCCAGCAGTTTATCGGGGGGATCCTACAATGAGCAGTTCTTC. The chain joins TRBV27 to TRBJ2-1, with a weak D call TRBD2 (6 bases). This CDR3 contains 15 residues. Trimming shortened V by 0 bases and J by 1 base, and 7 bases separated the two germline ends. The germline V gene encodes CDR1 MNHEY and CDR2 SMNVEV (reference sequence).